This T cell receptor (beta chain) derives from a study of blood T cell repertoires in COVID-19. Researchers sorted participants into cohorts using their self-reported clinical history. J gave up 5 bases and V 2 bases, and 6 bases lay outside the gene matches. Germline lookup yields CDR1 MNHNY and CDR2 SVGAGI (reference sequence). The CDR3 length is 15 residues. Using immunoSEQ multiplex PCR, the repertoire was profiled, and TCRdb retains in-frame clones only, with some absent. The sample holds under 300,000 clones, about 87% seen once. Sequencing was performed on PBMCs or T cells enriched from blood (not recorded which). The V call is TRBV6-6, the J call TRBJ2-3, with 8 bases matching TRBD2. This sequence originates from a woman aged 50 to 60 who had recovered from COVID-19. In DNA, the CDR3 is TGTGCCAGCAGTTACGAAGGCACTAGCGGAGATACGCAGTATTTT. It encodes CASSYEGTSGDTQYF.